This note documents a single T cell receptor (beta chain) sequence. The antigen this receptor binds is unknown. The sample holds no much larger clone one base away, and base qualities are not on file. The CDR3 regions of human TCRbeta chains were analyzed by immunosequencing. The original pipeline was this. TCRs in the repertoires were matched against a reference library of SARS-CoV-2-specific TCRs that had been generated with the MIRA antigen-specificity platform. Breadth was defined as the fraction of unique TCRs that were SARS-CoV-2-associated, and depth was defined as the fraction of total T cells that were SARS-CoV-2-associated. Each spike-specific TCR was assigned to its reactive spike region and to a CD4 or CD8 class using the MIRA data. Log10-transformed breadth and depth values were compared by one-way ANOVA with Sidak's multiple comparisons tests. TCRdb took this table from immuneACCESS and kept in-frame rearrangements with V and J called. Such tables lack part of the clones; where checked against another copy, unresolved V genes explain under half of the gap, and the rest is unexplained. That table supplies the V and J calls and clone size; D and trimming were determined from the DNA. For this sample there are 150,000 or so clones; 91% appear just once. The top ten clones comprise about 4% of the sample.

Reading the label with the study, this specimen's time point is: about 28 days (+/-7) after the second vaccine dose. AZD1222 recipients given second doses at about 4 weeks or at about 12 weeks were pooled, since spike-specific TCR depth and breadth were not found to differ between the two schedules. Vaccinee samples came from UK trials COV001 and COV002, including a single-blind randomized controlled phase 2/3 trial of AZD1222 (ChAdOx1 nCoV-19) in healthy adults. For TCRbeta chain sequencing, PBMC samples were collected from trial participants at day 0 and at day 28 after the second dose. The CDR3 runs 14 amino acids, cysteine and phenylalanine included. Only CDR3 DNA remains: 42 bases, in frame from the first base. Based on the germline V gene (reference sequence), the CDR1 and CDR2 sequences are SEHNR and FQNEAQ. V lost 3 bases and J lost 5 bases, and the count of bases not matched to a germline gene is 6.

This entry is derived from a study of T cell responses to AZD1222 COVID-19 vaccine (dated by TCRdb to the early 2020s). About the full investigation: A total of 240 or so trial participants underwent TCR sequencing, of whom 207 had received two doses of AZD1222 and 26 had received two doses of the MenACWY control vaccine. Trial participants were enrolled by age into 18-55, 56-69 and 70-plus year subgroups, with roughly 150, 30 and 60 TCR-sequenced participants respectively.

What the work shows at the level of the full study, not this receptor alone: Because no day 14 peak-response samples were available, the repertoires could be characterized only after the peak T cell response. Participants were mostly white British, with more females than males. The authors suggested clonal diversity may have been underestimated. Conclusions about previously exposed vaccinees are limited because only a handful of AZD1222 recipients were SARS-CoV-2 seropositive at baseline. After two AZD1222 doses, spike-specific TCR breadth and depth were significantly higher than at day 0 and than in MenACWY recipients. Nearly half of unique spike-specific TCRs reportedly recognized epitopes outside regions mutated in the B.1.351 and B.1.1.7 variants. The vaccine-associated CD4 TCRs covered the entire spike protein, and the dominant responses fell in regions 160-218 and 743-854. In the small 56-69-year group, the increase in depth fell short of significance, most likely because of low power.

Sequenced material: peripheral blood, taken 28 days after the second AZD1222 dose. The chain is encoded by TRBV7-9 joined to TRBJ1-2, with 7 bases aligning to TRBD1. The sequence came from an adult who received the AZD1222 COVID-19 vaccine. The CDR3 in this case is CASSFVTGAYGYTF. Here is the DNA: TGTGCCAGCAGCTTTGTAACAGGGGCATATGGCTACACCTTC.